Below are 13 T cell receptor beta chains sequenced from a single sample in a study of OX40 agonist ivuxolimab in advanced cancers. Sequencing used immunoSEQ multiplex PCR; TCRdb keeps in-frame clones, though not all of them. In the table there are more than 20,000 clones, roughly nine tenths of which are singletons. The sequences come from CD4+ or CD8+ T cells sorted from blood, collected in a trial of the OX40 agonist ivuxolimab. These receptors all stem from an adult with an advanced solid tumor such as melanoma, head and neck, liver or kidney cancer.

V usage is TRBV6-6 and J usage is TRBJ2-1, with D tentatively TRBD2 (7 bases). CDR1 and CDR2 from the germline V gene are MNHNY and SVGAGI (reference sequence). CDR3 size: 13 residues. Trimming left V 9 bases short and J 4 bases short, with 13 bases between. The CDR3 region is CASKGGTYNEQFF. DNA of the CDR3: TGTGCCAGTAAGGGGGGGACATACAATGAGCAGTTCTTC.

The chain employs TRBV5-1 and TRBJ1-1, with 8 bases that match TRBD1. V lost 1 base to trimming and J lost 4 bases; unmatched junction nucleotides: 15. Germline CDR1 SGHRS, CDR2 YFSETQ. The CDR3 covers 18 residues. CDR3 in DNA: TGCGCCAGCAGCTTGTTAGGACAGGGATCTTCAGTGAGCACTGAAGCTTTCTTT. This gives the protein CASSLLGQGSSVSTEAFF.

This rearrangement joins TRBV6-5 to TRBJ2-2, with D unresolved. CDR3 length: 13 amino acids. CDR1 MNHEY and CDR2 SVGAGI come from the germline V gene. Trimming cost V 5 bases and J 5 bases, with 9 bases left between them. This CDR3 reads CASSPLGTGELFF. CDR3 in DNA: TGTGCCAGCAGTCCTCTGGGTACCGGGGAGCTGTTTTTT.

This sequence joins TRBV29-1 and TRBJ1-2; perhaps TRBD1 as D (6 bases). The CDR3 sequence is 13 residues long. V was trimmed by 5 bases and J by 4 bases, leaving 14 bases between them. CDR1 SQVTM and CDR2 ANQGSEA come from the germline V gene. CDR3 nucleotide sequence: TGCAGCGTTTCAGACAGGACCCCCTATGGCTACACCTTC. Its protein is CSVSDRTPYGYTF.

A single count supports this clone. The genes are TRBV7-9 and TRBJ1-1; D is perhaps TRBD1 (5 bases). Trimming pared 2 bases from V and 4 bases from J, leaving 11 bases between. CDR1 and CDR2 (germline): SEHNR, FQNEAQ (reference sequence). This CDR3 has 14 amino acids. The CDR3 bases are TGTGCCAGCAGCTTAACTTCAGGGTCCACTGAAGCTTTCTTT. It specifies CASSLTSGSTEAFF.

V is TRBV10-3 and J is TRBJ2-7, with a weak D call TRBD2 (5 bases). CDR3 length equals 14 residues. Germline V gene sequence: CDR1 ENHRY, CDR2 SYGVKD. Deletions cut 0 bases from V and 0 bases from J, with 6 bases between. CDR3 coding DNA: TGTGCCATCAGTGAGTCTAGCGCCTCCTACGAGCAGTACTTC. This codes for CAISESSASYEQYF.

In this sample, this clone turned up once. The V gene is TRBV30, the J gene TRBJ1-1; possibly TRBD1 for D (5 bases). V was clipped by 0 bases and J by 5 bases, with 10 bases between them. The CDR3 covers 13 residues. Germline values: CDR1 GTSNPN, CDR2 SVGIG (reference sequence). Here the CDR3 DNA reads TGTGCCTGGAGTGTCCAGGGTCGGACTGAAGCTTTCTTT. Amino acids: CAWSVQGRTEAFF.

The rearrangement joins TRBV28 to TRBJ1-5, with unresolved D. This CDR3 is built from 16 residues. Trimming removed 6 bases from V and 1 base from J, with 16 bases in between. Germline CDR1 is MDHEN and CDR2 is SYDVKM. CDR3 nucleotides: TGTGCCAGCAGGTGGCCCGGTGTGGGAAGCAATCAGCCCCAGCATTTT. Translated, it gives CASRWPGVGSNQPQHF.

The V call is TRBV6-1, the J call TRBJ2-7; no definite D call. Germline lookup yields CDR1 MNHNS and CDR2 SASEGT. The V and J ends lost 3 bases and 2 bases respectively, with 14 bases between them. CDR3 length: 15 amino acids. For the CDR3, the DNA is TGTGCCAGCAGTGACCCCGGCTACGCCGCCTACGAGCAGTACTTC. It specifies CASSDPGYAAYEQYF.

The chain uses TRBV15 and TRBJ1-6; D unresolved. Germline-derived CDR1 and CDR2 are LNHNV and YYDKDF (reference sequence). The CDR3 is made up of 17 amino acids. V lost 0 bases and J 1 base, leaving 10 bases between the germline ends. This CDR3 is CATSRDPSSSYNSPLHF. The DNA of the CDR3 is TGTGCCACCAGCAGAGATCCGTCAAGTTCCTATAATTCACCCCTCCACTTT.

This clone rates as medium-sized. The V gene is TRBV27, the J gene TRBJ1-2, with 8 bases that match TRBD1. V shed 5 bases and J 2 bases; nucleotides not matched to a gene: 4. The germline CDR1 and CDR2 sequences are MNHEY and SMNVEV (reference sequence). This CDR3 has 14 residues. CDR3 sequence (DNA): TGTGCCAGCAGTCTCCAGGGGGCGAACTATGGCTACACCTTC. The encoded protein is CASSLQGANYGYTF.

This chain uses TRBV7-9 with TRBJ1-2, with 7 bases that match TRBD1. V lost 9 bases, J lost 8 bases, and 15 bases stayed unmatched. CDR1 and CDR2 from the germline V gene are SEHNR and FQNEAQ (reference sequence). The CDR3 is 14 residues long. In DNA, the CDR3 is TGTGCCAGTGACGCGGGGGACAGCCGGACGGGCTACACCTTC. Protein: CASDAGDSRTGYTF. The whole variable domain, remainder taken from reference TRBV7-9 and TRBJ1-2, is DTGVSQNPRHKITKRGQNVTFRCDPISEHNRLYWYRQTLGQGPEFLTYFQNEAQLEKSRLLSDRFSAERPKGSFSTLEIQRTEQGDSAMYLCASDAGDSRTGYTFGSGTRLTVV.

By sample fraction, this clone is medium-sized (0.01 to 0.1%). Within the sample, other DNA sequences also encode this same CDR3. The V call is TRBV5-1, the J call TRBJ1-5; possibly TRBD1 for D (5 bases). The CDR3 runs to 13 residues. Germline CDR1 and CDR2: SGHRS and YFSETQ. Trimming took off 0 bases at V and 9 bases at J, with 10 bases between the two ends. CDR3 residues: CASSLEGDRPQHF. In DNA form, the CDR3 reads TGCGCCAGCAGCTTGGAAGGGGATCGGCCCCAGCATTTT. The full variable domain, completed using reference TRBV5-1 and TRBJ1-5, is KAGVTQTPRYLIKTRGQQVTLSCSPISGHRSVSWYQQTPGQGLQFLFEYFSETQRNKGNFPGRFSGRQFSNSRSEMNVSTLELGDSALYLCASSLEGDRPQHFGDGTRLSIL.